This T cell receptor (beta chain) emerged from a study of control samples from healthy donors and cancer patients. Trimming at V came to 6 bases and at J to 1 base, leaving 4 bases not matched to a gene. Germline V gene sequence: CDR1 MNHEY, CDR2 SVGAGI. The CDR3 is 14 residues long. This clone has a single count. Profiled with immunoSEQ multiplex PCR; TCRdb holds only in-frame clones, not every one. The sample comprises about 51,000 clones, over 70% of which are singletons, and about 9.5% rests with the top ten. Sequencing was carried out using blood. This receptor was identified in a man in his 70s in good health. V is TRBV6-5 and J is TRBJ1-2; 8 nucleotides agree with TRBD1. The CDR3 here is CASRGTGVNYGYTF. CDR3 nucleotides: TGTGCCAGCAGGGGGACAGGCGTTAACTATGGCTACACCTTC.